This T cell receptor beta chain came from a study of long-term antiretroviral therapy in people with HIV. The CDR3 sequence is 13 residues long. Trimming left V 0 bases short and J 6 bases short, with 9 bases between. Germline V lookup: CDR1 SGDLS, CDR2 YYNGEE. immunoSEQ v3.0 was run at survey level. Profiled with immunoSEQ multiplex PCR; TCRdb holds only in-frame clones, not every one. The data show approximately 31,000 clones, with approximately 97% seen just once and around 3.2% held by the top ten. V usage is TRBV9 and J usage is TRBJ1-2; D remains unclear. The receptor comes from a man under 40 with HIV. The sample consisted of unsorted PBMCs, taken 6.9 years after starting antiretroviral therapy. The CDR3 bases are TGTGCCAGCAGCGTAGACGTCGAAGATGGCTACACCTTC. Protein product: CASSVDVEDGYTF.